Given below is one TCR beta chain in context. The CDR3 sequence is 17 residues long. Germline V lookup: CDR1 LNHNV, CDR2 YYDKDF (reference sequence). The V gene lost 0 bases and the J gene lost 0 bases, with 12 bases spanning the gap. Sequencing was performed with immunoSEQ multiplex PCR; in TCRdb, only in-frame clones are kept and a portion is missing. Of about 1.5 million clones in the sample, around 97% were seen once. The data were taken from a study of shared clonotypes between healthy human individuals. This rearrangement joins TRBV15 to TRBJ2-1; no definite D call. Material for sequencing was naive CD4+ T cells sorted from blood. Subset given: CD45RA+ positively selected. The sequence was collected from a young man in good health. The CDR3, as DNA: TGTGCCACCAGCAGAGAGTACGGATCCAGCTCCTACAATGAGCAGTTCTTC. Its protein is CATSREYGSSSYNEQFF.